Described below is a single T cell receptor (beta chain) sequence and its context. Its antigen is not known. The sample belongs to a study of T-cell memory formation after mild COVID-19. Whole-study context: Largely, the TCR clusters proved donor specific.

TCRdb fed the 5' RACE reads into MiXCR, producing one record per CDR3 protein. The sample has roughly 150,000 distinct CDR3 sequences, more than 14% seen once. Study-wide findings and caveats: Some clones that responded were present in memory (sampled pre-infection), which suggests cross-reactive memory joined.

This clonotype was sampled from an adult woman who had mild COVID-19 (a few samples of this study predate the infection). Cell type and time point are not known. Sequencing was carried out using PBMCs or a T cell subset sorted from them (not recorded which).

The CDR3 nucleotides are TGTGCCAGCAGCCAAAACGCAGGGACCTACAATGAGCAGTTCTTC. This gives the protein CASSQNAGTYNEQFF. The chain links TRBV3-1 to TRBJ2-1; possible D gene TRBD1, 5 bases. The CDR3 has 15 amino acids. Per the germline V gene, CDR1 is LGHDT and CDR2 is YNNKEL (reference sequence). Trimming took off 2 bases at V and 2 bases at J, with 10 bases between the two ends.